This TCR beta chain was sequenced for a study of control samples from healthy donors and cancer patients. The CDR3 extends over 16 amino acids. Germline assignment: CDR1 LNHDA and CDR2 SQIVND (reference sequence). The V end lost 2 bases, the J end lost 2 bases, and 15 bases lay between the germline ends. Produced via immunoSEQ multiplex PCR; TCRdb's table is partial and in-frame only. The sample has about 140,000 clones, approximately 91% seen once; the top ten hold approximately 9%. The source of this sequence is a woman aged 25 to 45 in good health. V and J are TRBV19 and TRBJ1-2; tentatively, D is TRBD1 (5 bases). Source material: blood. CDR3 nucleotide sequence: TGTGCCAGTAGTATACCCCGGGACCCAACCAACTATGGCTACACCTTC. Translating gives CASSIPRDPTNYGYTF.